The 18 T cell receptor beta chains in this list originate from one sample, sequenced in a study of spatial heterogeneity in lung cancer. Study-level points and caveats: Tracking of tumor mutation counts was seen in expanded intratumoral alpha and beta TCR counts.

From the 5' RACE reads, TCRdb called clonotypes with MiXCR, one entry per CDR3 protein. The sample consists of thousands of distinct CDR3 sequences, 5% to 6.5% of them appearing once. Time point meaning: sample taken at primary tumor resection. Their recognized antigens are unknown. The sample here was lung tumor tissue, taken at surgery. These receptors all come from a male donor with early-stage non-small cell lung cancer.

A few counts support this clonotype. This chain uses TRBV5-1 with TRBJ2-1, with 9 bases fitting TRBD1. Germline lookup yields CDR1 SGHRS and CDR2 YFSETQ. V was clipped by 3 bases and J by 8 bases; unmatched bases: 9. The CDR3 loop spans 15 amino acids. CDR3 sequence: CASSSTGTGYDEQFF. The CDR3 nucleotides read TGCGCCAGCAGCTCAACCGGGACAGGGTACGATGAGCAGTTCTTC.

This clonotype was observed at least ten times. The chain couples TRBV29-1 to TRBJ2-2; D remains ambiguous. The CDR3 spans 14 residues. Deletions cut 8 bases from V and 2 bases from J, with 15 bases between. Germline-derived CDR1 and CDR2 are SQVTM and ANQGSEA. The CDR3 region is CSFRDTANTGELFF. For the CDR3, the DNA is TGCAGCTTCCGAGACACAGCCAACACCGGGGAGCTGTTTTTT.

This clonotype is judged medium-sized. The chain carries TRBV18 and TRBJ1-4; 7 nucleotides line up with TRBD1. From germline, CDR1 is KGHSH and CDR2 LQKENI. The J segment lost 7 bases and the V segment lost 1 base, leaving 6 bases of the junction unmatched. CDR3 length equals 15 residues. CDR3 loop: CASSPRYRGGEKLFF. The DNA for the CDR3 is TGTGCCAGCTCACCACGATACAGGGGTGGTGAAAAACTGTTTTTT.

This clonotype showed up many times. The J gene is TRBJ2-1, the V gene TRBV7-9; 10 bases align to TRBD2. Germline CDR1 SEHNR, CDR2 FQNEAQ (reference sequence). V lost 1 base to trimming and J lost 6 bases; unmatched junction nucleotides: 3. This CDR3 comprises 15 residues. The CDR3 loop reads CASSLVLAGINEQFF. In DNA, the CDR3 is TGTGCCAGCAGCTTAGTACTAGCGGGGATCAATGAGCAGTTCTTC.

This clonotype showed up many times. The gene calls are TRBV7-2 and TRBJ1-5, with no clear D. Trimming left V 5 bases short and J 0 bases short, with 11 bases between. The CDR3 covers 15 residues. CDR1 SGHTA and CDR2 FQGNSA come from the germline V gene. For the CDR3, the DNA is TGTGCCAGCAGCAACAGTATGTATAGCAATCAGCCCCAGCATTTT. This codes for CASSNSMYSNQPQHF.

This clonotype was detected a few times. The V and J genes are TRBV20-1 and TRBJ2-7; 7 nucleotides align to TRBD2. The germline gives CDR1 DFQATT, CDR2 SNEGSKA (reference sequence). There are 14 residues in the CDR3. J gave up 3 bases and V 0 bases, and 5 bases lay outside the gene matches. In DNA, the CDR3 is TGCAGTGCTAGAGATATTCGGGGGGACTACGAGCAGTACTTC. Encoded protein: CSARDIRGDYEQYF.

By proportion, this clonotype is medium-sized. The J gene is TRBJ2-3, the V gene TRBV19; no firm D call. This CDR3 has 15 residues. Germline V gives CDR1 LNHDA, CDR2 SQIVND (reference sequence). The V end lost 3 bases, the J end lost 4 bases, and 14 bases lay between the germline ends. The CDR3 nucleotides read TGTGCCAGTAGTATGATTAGCTGGAAAGCAGATACGCAGTATTTT. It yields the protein CASSMISWKADTQYF.

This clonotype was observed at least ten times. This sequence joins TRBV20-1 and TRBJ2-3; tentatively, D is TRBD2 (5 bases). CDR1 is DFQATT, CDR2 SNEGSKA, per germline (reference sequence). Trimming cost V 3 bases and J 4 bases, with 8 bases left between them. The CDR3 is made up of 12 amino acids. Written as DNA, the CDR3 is TGCAGTGCTAGGCCGGGGTCAGATACGCAGTATTTT. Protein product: CSARPGSDTQYF.

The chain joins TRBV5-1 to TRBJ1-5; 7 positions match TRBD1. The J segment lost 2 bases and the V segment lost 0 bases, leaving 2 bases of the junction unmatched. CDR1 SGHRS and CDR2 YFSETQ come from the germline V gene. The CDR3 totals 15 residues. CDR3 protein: CASSLDRGGNQPQHF. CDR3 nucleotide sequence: TGCGCCAGCAGCTTGGACAGGGGAGGCAATCAGCCCCAGCATTTT.

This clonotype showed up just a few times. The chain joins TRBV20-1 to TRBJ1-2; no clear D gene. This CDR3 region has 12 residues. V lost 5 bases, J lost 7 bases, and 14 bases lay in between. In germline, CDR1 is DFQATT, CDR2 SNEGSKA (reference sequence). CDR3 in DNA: TGCAGTGCTCGAACGTCGGAGATTGGCTACACCTTC. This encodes CSARTSEIGYTF.

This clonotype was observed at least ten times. The CDR3 DNA sequence: TGTGCCAGTTCCCCCGCGAATAACTATGGCTACACCTTC. Translated: CASSPANNYGYTF. The rearrangement links TRBV7-9 to TRBJ1-2, with D hard to call. V lost 9 bases to trimming and J lost 1 base, with 12 bases between them. The CDR3 covers 13 residues. Germline CDR1 is SEHNR and CDR2 is FQNEAQ (reference sequence).

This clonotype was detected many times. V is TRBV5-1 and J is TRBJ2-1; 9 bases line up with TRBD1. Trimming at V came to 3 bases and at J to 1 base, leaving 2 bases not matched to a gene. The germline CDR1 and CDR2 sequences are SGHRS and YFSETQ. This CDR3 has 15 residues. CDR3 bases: TGCGCCAGCAGCTCCGGGACAGGGTCCTACAATGAGCAGTTCTTC. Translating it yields CASSSGTGSYNEQFF.

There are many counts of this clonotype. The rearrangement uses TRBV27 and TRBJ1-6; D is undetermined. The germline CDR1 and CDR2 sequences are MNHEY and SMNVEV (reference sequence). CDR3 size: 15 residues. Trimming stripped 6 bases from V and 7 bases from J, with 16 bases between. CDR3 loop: CASRQLTGSNSPLHF. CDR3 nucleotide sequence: TGTGCCAGCAGACAGCTAACCGGAAGCAATTCACCCCTCCACTTT.

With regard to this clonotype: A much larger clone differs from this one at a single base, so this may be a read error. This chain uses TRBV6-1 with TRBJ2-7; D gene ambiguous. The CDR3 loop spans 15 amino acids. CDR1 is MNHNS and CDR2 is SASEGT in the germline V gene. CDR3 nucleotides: TGTGCCAGCAGTGAAACCCCCTGGAGCTCCTACGATCAGTACTTC. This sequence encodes CASSETPWSSYDQYF.

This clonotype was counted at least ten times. The CDR3 region has the DNA TGTGCCAGCAGACCAGATCAGGCGTACCTCTACGAGCAGTACTTC. As protein: CASRPDQAYLYEQYF. The chain carries TRBV28 and TRBJ2-7; D gene ambiguous. Trimming stripped 6 bases from V and 3 bases from J, with 18 bases between. The germline V gene has CDR1 MDHEN and CDR2 SYDVKM. This CDR3 comprises 15 residues.

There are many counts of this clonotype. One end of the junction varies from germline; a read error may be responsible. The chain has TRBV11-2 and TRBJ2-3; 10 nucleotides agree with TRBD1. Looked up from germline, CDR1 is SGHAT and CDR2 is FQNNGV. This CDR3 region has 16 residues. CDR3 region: CASTPPFGTGDTDTHF. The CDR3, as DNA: TGTGCCAGCACCCCGCCGTTCGGGACAGGGGACACAGATACGCATTTT.

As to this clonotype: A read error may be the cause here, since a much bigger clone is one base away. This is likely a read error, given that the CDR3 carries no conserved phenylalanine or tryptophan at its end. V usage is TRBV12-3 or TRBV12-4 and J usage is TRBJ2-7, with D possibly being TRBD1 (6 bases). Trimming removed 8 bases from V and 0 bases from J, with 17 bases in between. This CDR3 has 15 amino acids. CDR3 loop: CASALNTGYSYEQYS. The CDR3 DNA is TGTGCCAGCGCCCTCAATACAGGGTACTCCTACGAGCAGTACTCC.

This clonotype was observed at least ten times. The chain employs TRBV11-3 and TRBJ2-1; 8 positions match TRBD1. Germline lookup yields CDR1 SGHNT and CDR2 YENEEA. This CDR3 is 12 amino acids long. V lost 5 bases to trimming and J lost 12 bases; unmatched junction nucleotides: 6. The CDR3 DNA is TGTGCCAGCAGCATGGACAGGGAGGTGCAGTTCTTC. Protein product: CASSMDREVQFF.